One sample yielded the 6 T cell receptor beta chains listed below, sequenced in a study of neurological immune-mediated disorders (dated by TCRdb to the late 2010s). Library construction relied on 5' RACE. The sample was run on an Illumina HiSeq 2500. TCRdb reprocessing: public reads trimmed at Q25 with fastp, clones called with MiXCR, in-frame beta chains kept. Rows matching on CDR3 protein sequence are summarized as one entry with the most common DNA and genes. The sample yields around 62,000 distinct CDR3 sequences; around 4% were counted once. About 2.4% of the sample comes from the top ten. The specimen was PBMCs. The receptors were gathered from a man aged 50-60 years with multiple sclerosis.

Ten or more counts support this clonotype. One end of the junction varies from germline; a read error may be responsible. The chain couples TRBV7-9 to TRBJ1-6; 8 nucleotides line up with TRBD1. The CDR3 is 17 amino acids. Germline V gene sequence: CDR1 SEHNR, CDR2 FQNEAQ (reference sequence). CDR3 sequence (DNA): TGTGCCAGCAGCTTAGTTCCACCGGGACAGGTTGATTCCCCCCTCCACTTT. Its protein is CASSLVPPGQVDSPLHF.

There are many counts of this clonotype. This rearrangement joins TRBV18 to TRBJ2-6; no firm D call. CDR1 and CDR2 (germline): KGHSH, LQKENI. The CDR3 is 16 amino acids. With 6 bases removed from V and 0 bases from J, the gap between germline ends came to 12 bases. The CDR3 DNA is TGTGCCAGCTCCTTCCGAACTCTCTCTGGGGCCAACGTCCTGACTTTC. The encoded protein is CASSFRTLSGANVLTF.

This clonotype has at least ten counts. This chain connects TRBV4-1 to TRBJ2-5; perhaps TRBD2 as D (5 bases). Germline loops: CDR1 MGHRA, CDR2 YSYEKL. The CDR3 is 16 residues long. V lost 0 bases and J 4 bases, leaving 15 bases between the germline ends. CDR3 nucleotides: TGCGCCAGCAGCCAAGAGGCTAGCATCAGGCGAGAGACCCAGTACTTC. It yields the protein CASSQEASIRRETQYF.

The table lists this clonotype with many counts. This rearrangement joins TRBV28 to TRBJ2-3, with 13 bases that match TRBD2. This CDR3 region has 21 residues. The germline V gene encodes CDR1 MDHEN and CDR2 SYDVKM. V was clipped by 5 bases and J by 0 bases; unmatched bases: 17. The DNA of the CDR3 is TGTGCCAGCAGTACTAAATTCGGACTAGCGGGGGAGTTCGCTAGCACAGATACGCAGTATTTT. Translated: CASSTKFGLAGEFASTDTQYF.

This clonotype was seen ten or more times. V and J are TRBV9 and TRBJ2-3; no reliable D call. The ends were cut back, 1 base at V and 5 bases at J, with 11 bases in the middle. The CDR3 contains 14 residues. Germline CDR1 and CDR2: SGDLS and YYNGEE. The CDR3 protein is CASSVSLVEDTQYF. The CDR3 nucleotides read TGTGCCAGCAGCGTAAGTCTGGTTGAAGATACGCAGTATTTT.

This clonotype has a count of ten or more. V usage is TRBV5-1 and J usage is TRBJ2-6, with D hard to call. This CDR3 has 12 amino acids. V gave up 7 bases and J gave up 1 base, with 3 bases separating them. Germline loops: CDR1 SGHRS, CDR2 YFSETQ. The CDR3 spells CASSSGANVLTF. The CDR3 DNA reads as TGCGCCAGCTCGTCTGGGGCCAACGTCCTGACTTTC.